The 30 T cell receptor beta chains presented below share a single source sample, sequenced in a study of blood T cell repertoires in COVID-19. TCRdb keeps only in-frame clones here, not all; method: immunoSEQ multiplex PCR. The data show 85,000 to 130,000 clones, 60% to 85% seen once. Sequencing was done on a sample of peripheral blood. These receptor sequences come from an elderly man with COVID-19, enrolled during active disease.

The chain has TRBV30 and TRBJ1-6; D is perhaps TRBD1 (5 bases). The CDR3 is made up of 17 amino acids. Germline CDR1 GTSNPN, CDR2 SVGIG (reference sequence). With 3 bases removed from V and 1 base from J, the gap between germline ends came to 16 bases. CDR3: CAWRGGAGSSYNSPLHF. CDR3 nucleotide sequence: TGTGCCTGGAGGGGAGGCGCAGGGTCATCCTATAATTCACCCCTCCACTTT.

Details on this clone: The identical CDR3 is also encoded by other nucleotide sequences in the sample. This rearrangement joins TRBV2 to TRBJ1-4, with D possibly matching TRBD1 (6 bases). CDR1 is SNHLY, CDR2 FYNNEI, per germline. The V and J ends lost 6 bases and 1 base respectively, with 9 bases between them. The CDR3 is made up of 14 amino acids. CDR3 sequence (DNA): TGTGCCAGCAGGGCAGGGGAAACTAATGAAAAACTGTTTTTT. Translating gives CASRAGETNEKLFF.

The chain employs TRBV21-1 and TRBJ1-5. TRBV21-1 counts as a pseudogene. CDR3 length: 17 amino acids. In DNA, the CDR3 is TGTGCCAGCATCCTCCTCCGGGGAAGCTCTAGCAATCAGCCCCAGCATTTT. Amino acid sequence: CASILLRGSSSNQPQHF.

The chain recombines TRBV2 with TRBJ2-7; D uncertain. From germline, CDR1 is SNHLY and CDR2 FYNNEI. The CDR3 extends over 14 amino acids. V lost 1 base and J 0 bases, leaving 7 bases between the germline ends. The chain's CDR3 is CASSEEHLSYEQYF. The CDR3 region has the DNA TGTGCCAGCAGTGAAGAACACCTCTCCTACGAGCAGTACTTC.

This clone was observed a handful of times. This chain uses TRBV5-1 with TRBJ2-5; 9 bases align to TRBD2. The germline V gene encodes CDR1 SGHRS and CDR2 YFSETQ. CDR3 length: 15 residues. V lost 0 bases and J lost 3; bases outside the gene matches: 3. CDR3 amino acids: CASSLGASGEETQYF. The CDR3 DNA sequence: TGCGCCAGCAGCTTGGGGGCTAGCGGGGAAGAGACCCAGTACTTC.

The rearrangement joins TRBV5-1 to TRBJ2-7, with a tentative D call TRBD2 (5 bases). The germline V gene has CDR1 SGHRS and CDR2 YFSETQ. Trimming left V 0 bases short and J 0 bases short, with 13 bases between. The CDR3 covers 16 residues. The DNA for the CDR3 is TGCGCCAGCAGCTTGGAGGGAGCGGTAATCTCCTACGAGCAGTACTTC. This encodes CASSLEGAVISYEQYF.

The J gene is TRBJ2-5, the V gene TRBV27; D is possibly TRBD2 (6 bases). Trimming left V 6 bases short and J 3 bases short, with 23 bases between. The CDR3 sequence is 17 residues long. CDR1 MNHEY and CDR2 SMNVEV come from the germline V gene (reference sequence). The CDR3 loop reads CASREAGSGWFKETQYF. In DNA form, the CDR3 reads TGTGCCAGCAGGGAGGCCGGGAGCGGGTGGTTCAAAGAGACCCAGTACTTC.

This clone showed up just once. The rearrangement uses TRBV5-5 and TRBJ2-3, with unresolved D. Germline V gene data show CDR1 as SGHKS and CDR2 as YYEKEE (reference sequence). The CDR3 sequence is 15 residues long. Trimming pared 0 bases from V and 2 bases from J, leaving 10 bases between. The CDR3 sequence is CASSLGHSDTDTQYF. The CDR3 DNA sequence: TGTGCCAGCAGCTTGGGACATTCAGACACAGATACGCAGTATTTT. The whole variable domain, filled in from reference TRBV5-5 and TRBJ2-3, reads DAGVTQSPTHLIKTRGQQVTLRCSPISGHKSVSWYQQVLGQGPQFIFQYYEKEERGRGNFPDRFSARQFPNYSSELNVNALLLGDSALYLCASSLGHSDTDTQYFGPGTRLTVL.

This clone showed up just a few times. The chain joins TRBV11-2 to TRBJ2-3; weak D call: TRBD2 (6 bases). V was trimmed by 3 bases and J by 4 bases, leaving 20 bases between them. CDR1 is SGHAT and CDR2 is FQNNGV in the germline V gene. The CDR3 sequence is 17 residues long. DNA for the CDR3: TGTGCCAGCAGCTTGCAACCCCTCCCGGGAGACGCAGATACGCAGTATTTT. Translated, it gives CASSLQPLPGDADTQYF. Full variable domain (rest looked up from reference TRBV11-2 and TRBJ2-3): EAGVAQSPRYKIIEKRQSVAFWCNPISGHATLYWYQQILGQGPKLLIQFQNNGVVDDSQLPKDRFSAERLKGVDSTLKIQPAKLEDSAVYLCASSLQPLPGDADTQYFGPGTRLTVL.

This rearrangement joins TRBV28 to TRBJ1-2; no clear D gene. Looked up from germline, CDR1 is MDHEN and CDR2 is SYDVKM. The CDR3 spans 13 residues. V was pared by 8 bases and J by 0 bases, with 10 bases between. The CDR3 reads CASYTTSNYGYTF. In DNA, the CDR3 is TGTGCCAGCTATACCACTTCTAACTATGGCTACACCTTC.

The chain joins TRBV19 to TRBJ1-1; unclear D gene. Germline CDR1 and CDR2: LNHDA and SQIVND (reference sequence). CDR3 size: 13 residues. Between the trimmed V and J ends, which lost 2 bases and 6 bases, there was a span of 10 bases. The CDR3 DNA is TGTGCCAGTAGTATATCGTGGAGCGCTGAAGCTTTCTTT. This translates into CASSISWSAEAFF.

The rearrangement uses TRBV10-3 and TRBJ1-5; D ambiguous. The CDR3 length is 14 residues. Germline assignment: CDR1 ENHRY and CDR2 SYGVKD. V was pared by 4 bases and J by 4 bases, with 11 bases between. The CDR3 here is CAISGQVTNQPQHF. The CDR3, as DNA: TGTGCCATCAGTGGGCAGGTCACTAATCAGCCCCAGCATTTT.

This clone was observed a single time. The CDR3 spells CASRDTQETQYF. CDR3 bases: TGTGCCAGCCGGGACACCCAAGAGACCCAGTACTTC. The chain combines TRBV27 with TRBJ2-5, with D maybe TRBD1 (6 bases). The CDR3 consists of 12 residues. Germline V gene lookup returns CDR1 MNHEY and CDR2 SMNVEV (reference sequence). V lost 8 bases, J lost 1 base, and 8 bases lay in between.

DNA for the CDR3: TGTGCCAGCAGTTACGGCGGGAGGTCCAGCAATGAGCAGTTCTTC. This codes for CASSYGGRSSNEQFF. The rearrangement uses TRBV6-5 and TRBJ2-1, with TRBD2 matching over 8 bases. From germline, CDR1 is MNHEY and CDR2 SVGAGI. The CDR3 extends over 15 amino acids. The V gene end was trimmed by 2 bases and the J gene end by 6 bases; junction bases not matched to a gene: 6.

This clone appeared a single time. The gene calls are TRBV7-3 and TRBJ1-1; no clear D gene. The length of the CDR3 is 12 residues. V shed 8 bases and J shed 3 bases, with 10 bases lying between them. The germline CDR1 and CDR2 sequences are SGHTA and FQGTGA. CDR3 sequence reads: CASGEGYTEAFF. In nucleotides, the CDR3 is TGTGCCAGCGGCGAGGGATACACTGAAGCTTTCTTT.

The chain employs TRBV28 and TRBJ1-1; 10 bases map to TRBD1. V was pared by 6 bases and J by 0 bases, with 7 bases of the junction left unmatched. CDR1 and CDR2 from the germline V gene are MDHEN and SYDVKM. The CDR3 is made up of 16 amino acids. CDR3 in DNA: TGTGCCAGCAGATCGACAGGGGGCAGGGTGAACACTGAAGCTTTCTTT. It codes for CASRSTGGRVNTEAFF.

The chain combines TRBV13 with TRBJ2-5; TRBD1 is a possible D gene (6 bases). The CDR3 has 14 amino acids. The germline V gene encodes CDR1 PRHDT and CDR2 FYEKMQ (reference sequence). The V gene lost 4 bases and the J gene lost 2 bases, with 11 bases spanning the gap. DNA of the CDR3: TGTGCCAGCAGCTATCGGACAGTACAAGAGACCCAGTACTTC. It translates to CASSYRTVQETQYF.

This chain connects TRBV2 to TRBJ1-4; possible D gene TRBD1, 6 bases. With 4 bases removed from V and 12 bases from J, the gap between germline ends came to 15 bases. This CDR3 comprises 13 residues. Germline assignment: CDR1 SNHLY and CDR2 FYNNEI. DNA for the CDR3: TGTGCCAGCAGTGGGGGGCAGATCGTCGAACTGTTTTTT. It translates to CASSGGQIVELFF.

This clone was seen just once. This chain connects TRBV3-1 (or the pseudogene TRBV3-2) to TRBJ2-1, with 12 bases that match TRBD2. V shed 5 bases and J 6 bases; nucleotides not matched to a gene: 2. CDR1 and CDR2 from the germline V gene are LGHDT and YNNKEL (reference sequence). This CDR3 has 14 residues. The chain's CDR3 is CASSWTSGTNEQFF. The CDR3 nucleotides are TGTGCCAGCAGCTGGACTAGCGGGACCAATGAGCAGTTCTTC.

The CDR3 here is CASSLEAGLYGYTF. DNA for the CDR3: TGCGCCAGCAGCTTGGAGGCAGGTCTCTATGGCTACACCTTC. This sequence joins TRBV5-1 and TRBJ1-2; D is unresolved. The length of the CDR3 is 14 residues. The V and J ends lost 0 bases and 4 bases respectively, with 10 bases between them. Germline CDR1 SGHRS, CDR2 YFSETQ.

J is TRBJ2-2 and V is TRBV5-8; 8 positions agree with TRBD2. Germline V gives CDR1 SGHTS, CDR2 YDEGEE. This CDR3 region has 15 residues. V was pared by 4 bases and J by 0 bases, with 2 bases of the junction left unmatched. The CDR3 DNA sequence: TGTGCCAGCAGCATTAGCGGGGCGAACACCGGGGAGCTGTTTTTT. This translates into CASSISGANTGELFF.

This rearrangement joins TRBV27 to TRBJ2-1, with 13 bases lining up with TRBD2. Looked up from germline, CDR1 is MNHEY and CDR2 is SMNVEV (reference sequence). This CDR3 has 16 residues. The J segment lost 6 bases and the V segment lost 7 bases, leaving 9 bases of the junction unmatched. CDR3 loop: CASTPVLAGGVNEQFF. CDR3 bases: TGTGCCAGCACCCCTGTACTAGCGGGAGGGGTCAATGAGCAGTTCTTC.

The V gene is TRBV25-1, the J gene TRBJ2-1; D is perhaps TRBD1 (6 bases). V lost 2 bases and J lost 9, with 11 bases in between. The CDR3 is 13 residues long. The germline V gene has CDR1 MGHDK and CDR2 SYGVNS. The CDR3 coding sequence is TGTGCCAGCAGTGAACAGGGGACGGCTGAGCAGTTCTTC. Its translation: CASSEQGTAEQFF.

The V call is TRBV7-9, the J call TRBJ2-1; D is uncertain. CDR3 length: 16 residues. Germline V gene sequence: CDR1 SEHNR, CDR2 FQNEAQ (reference sequence). Trimming took off 4 bases at V and 0 bases at J, with 13 bases between the two ends. CDR3 nucleotides: TGTGCCAGCAGCTCCCGAAAGGAGAGCTCCTACAATGAGCAGTTCTTC. Protein product: CASSSRKESSYNEQFF.

The rearrangement joins TRBV6-5 to TRBJ2-5; TRBD1 matches at 8 bases. From germline, CDR1 is MNHEY and CDR2 SVGAGI. The CDR3 runs 16 residues. V shed 0 bases, J shed 2 bases, and the junction held 5 bases outside the gene matches. Here the CDR3 reads CASSYSGTGPQETQYF. The CDR3 nucleotides are TGTGCCAGCAGTTACTCTGGGACAGGCCCTCAAGAGACCCAGTACTTC.

The rearrangement uses TRBV7-2 and TRBJ2-7, with D possibly TRBD2 on 6 matching bases. CDR1 and CDR2 from the germline V gene are SGHTA and FQGNSA. The CDR3 has 15 amino acids. Trimming left V 2 bases short and J 2 bases short, with 13 bases between. This CDR3 is CASSLTSSVPYEQYF. The CDR3 DNA reads TGTGCCAGCAGCTTAACGTCTAGCGTGCCCTACGAGCAGTACTTC.

The chain uses TRBV7-9 and TRBJ1-5; TRBD1 might be the D (6 bases). The length of the CDR3 is 15 residues. Trimming cost V 6 bases and J 5 bases, with 17 bases left between them. Germline V lookup: CDR1 SEHNR, CDR2 FQNEAQ (reference sequence). CDR3 loop: CASSRGGRADQPQHF. CDR3 DNA sequence: TGTGCCAGCAGTCGGGGGGGCAGGGCGGATCAGCCCCAGCATTTT.

This clone has just a few counts. CDR3 coding DNA: TGTGCCAGCAGCTCAGCGGGATGGAACGAGCAGTACTTC. Its protein is CASSSAGWNEQYF. The chain combines TRBV6-2 or TRBV6-3 with TRBJ2-7; 7 bases fit TRBD2. Trimming cost V 6 bases and J 5 bases; bases outside gene matches: 7. The CDR3 consists of 13 residues. Germline CDR1 MNHEY, CDR2 SVGEGT.

This rearrangement joins TRBV7-8 to TRBJ1-1; 9 bases match TRBD1. Germline V gives CDR1 SGHVS, CDR2 FQNEAQ. The CDR3 has 17 residues. J was trimmed by 4 bases and V by 2 bases; bases with no gene match: 11. The CDR3 coding sequence is TGTGCCAGCAGCTTAACCGGATCCGGGACAGGGATCACTGAAGCTTTCTTT. This encodes CASSLTGSGTGITEAFF.

The rearrangement uses TRBV6-5 and TRBJ2-3; 7 nucleotides agree with TRBD1. The CDR3 consists of 14 residues. With 4 bases clipped from V and 2 bases from J, the junction kept 3 bases outside the gene matches. CDR1 is MNHEY and CDR2 is SVGAGI in the germline V gene. CDR3 coding DNA: TGTGCCAGCAGTTTAGGGGGCGACACAGATACGCAGTATTTT. This translates into CASSLGGDTDTQYF.